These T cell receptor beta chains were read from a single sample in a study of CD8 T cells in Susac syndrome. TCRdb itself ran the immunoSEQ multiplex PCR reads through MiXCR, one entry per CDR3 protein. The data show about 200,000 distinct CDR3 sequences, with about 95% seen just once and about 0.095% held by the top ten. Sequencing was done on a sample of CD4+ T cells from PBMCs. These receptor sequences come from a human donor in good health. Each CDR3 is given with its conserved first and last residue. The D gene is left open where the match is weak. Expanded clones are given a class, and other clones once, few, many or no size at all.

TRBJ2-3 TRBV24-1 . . TGTGCCACCAGTGATTCGGGGGGCAGATTAGATACGCAGTATTTT CATSDSGGRLDTQYF
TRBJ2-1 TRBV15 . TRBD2 TGTGCCACCAGCAGAGATCTACTAGCGGGGTTACATGATGAGCAGTTCTTC CATSRDLLAGLHDEQFF
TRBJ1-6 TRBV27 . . TGTGCCAGCAGGACGGGAGGGGTTGGATCACCCCTCCACTTT CASRTGGVGSPLHF
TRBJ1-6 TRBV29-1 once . TGCAGCGTGAGGGCCCAGGGACGGGATTCACCCCTCCACTTT CSVRAQGRDSPLHF
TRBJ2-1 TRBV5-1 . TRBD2 TGCGCCAGCAGCCCCTCCGAGCGACTAGCGGGAGAGAAGTTCTTC CASSPSERLAGEKFF
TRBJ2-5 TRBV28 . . TGTGCCAGCAGTTTCGGGTACCAAGAGACCCAGTACTTC CASSFGYQETQYF
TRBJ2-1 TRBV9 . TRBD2 TGTGCCAGCAGCGTAGACCTAGCGGGATACTACAATGAGCAGTTCTTC CASSVDLAGYYNEQFF
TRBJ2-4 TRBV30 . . TGTGCCTGGTGTACCTCCGAAAACATTCAGTACTTC CAWCTSENIQYF
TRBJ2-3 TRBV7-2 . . TGTGCCAGCAGCTTAAGCAGCGGGAGCACAGATACGCAGTATTTT CASSLSSGSTDTQYF
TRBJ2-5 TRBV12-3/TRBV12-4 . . TGTGCCAGCCGGGACGGTCCCCAAGAGACCCAGTACTTC CASRDGPQETQYF
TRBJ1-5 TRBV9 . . TGTGCCAGCAGCGGGGGATGGAATCAGCCCCAGCATTTT CASSGGWNQPQHF
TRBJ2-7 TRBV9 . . TGTGCCAGCAGCGTAGCCACACTCCGGGGCGAGCAGTACTTC CASSVATLRGEQYF
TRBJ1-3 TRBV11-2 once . TGTGCCAGCACGGGACTCAGCTCTGGAAACACCATATATTTT CASTGLSSGNTIYF
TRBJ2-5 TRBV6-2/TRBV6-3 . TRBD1 TGTGCCAGCACATGGGACCGAGGGACAGGACGACAAGAGACCCAGTACTTC CASTWDRGTGRQETQYF
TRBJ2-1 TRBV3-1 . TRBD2 TGTGCCAGCAGCCAAGCGGGAGGGGACAATGAGCAGTTCTTC CASSQAGGDNEQFF
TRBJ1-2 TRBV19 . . TGTGCCAGTAGTGTCGGACCCCTTCAAACGCTCTATGGCTACACCTTC CASSVGPLQTLYGYTF
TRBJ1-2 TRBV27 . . TGTGCCAGCGGCCCCCCAGGACCTTATGGCTACACCTTC CASGPPGPYGYTF
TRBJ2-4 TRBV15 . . TGTGCCACCATGACGGGCACGCCCCTGAAAAACATTCAGTACTTC CATMTGTPLKNIQYF
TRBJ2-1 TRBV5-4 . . TGTGCCAGCAGCTTGGCCCTAGCGGACAGAAATGAGCAGTTCTTC CASSLALADRNEQFF
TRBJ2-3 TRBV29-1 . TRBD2 TGCAGCGCCGACGTCGGGGGGGGATTCGGTACGCAGTATTTT CSADVGGGFGTQYF
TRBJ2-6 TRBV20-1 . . TGCAGTGCTAGAGGAACCCACAGGAGCTCTGGGGCCAACGTCCTGACTTTC CSARGTHRSSGANVLTF
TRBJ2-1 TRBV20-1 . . TGCAGTGCTAGAGATATACGGGGACGCCAGTCTTACAATGAGCAGTTCTTC CSARDIRGRQSYNEQFF
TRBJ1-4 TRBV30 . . TGTGCCTGGCGACCCTGGTCTGCTAATGAAAAACTGTTTTTT CAWRPWSANEKLFF
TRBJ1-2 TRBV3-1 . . TGTGCCAGCAGCCAGGAGCCCTACTATGGCTACACCTTC CASSQEPYYGYTF
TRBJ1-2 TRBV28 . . TGTGCCAGCACGGAGGAATACTATGGCTACACCTTC CASTEEYYGYTF
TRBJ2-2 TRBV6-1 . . TGTGCCAGCGACGGGGCTCTGGGCACCGGGGAGCTGTTTTTT CASDGALGTGELFF
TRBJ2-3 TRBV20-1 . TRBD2 TGCAGTGCTAGTATCCTAGCGGGGGGCGACACAGATACGCAGTATTTT CSASILAGGDTDTQYF
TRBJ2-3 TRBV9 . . TGTGCCAGCAGCGTAGACCAGGCCTCAGATACGCAGTATTTT CASSVDQASDTQYF
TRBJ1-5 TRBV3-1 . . TGTGCCAGCAGCCAAGCCGGTGTCCGCAATCAGCCCCAGCATTTT CASSQAGVRNQPQHF
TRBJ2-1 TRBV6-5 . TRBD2 TGTGCCAGCAGTGTAGCGGGACCAGTCAGGCAGTTCTTC CASSVAGPVRQFF
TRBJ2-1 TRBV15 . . TGTGCCACCAGCAGAGCAGGAGGGGGGCCCTACTACAATGAGCAGTTCTTC CATSRAGGGPYYNEQFF
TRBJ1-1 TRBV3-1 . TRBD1 TGTGCCAGCAGCCAAGTGGGCCGCATCGGGACAGAGAAAGCTTTCTTT CASSQVGRIGTEKAFF
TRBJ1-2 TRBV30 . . TGTGCCTGGTCCACAGGGCGGAACTATGGCTACACCTTC CAWSTGRNYGYTF
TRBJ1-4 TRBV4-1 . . TGCGCCAGCAGCCAAGGTCAGGGTGTGCGTGAAAAACTGTTTTTT CASSQGQGVREKLFF
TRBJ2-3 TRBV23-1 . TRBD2 TGCGCCAGCGGGACTAGCGGCACAGATACGCAGTATTTT CASGTSGTDTQYF
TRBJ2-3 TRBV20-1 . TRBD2 TGCAGTGCCAGGAAGCCTAGCGGGAGCACAGATACGCAGTATTTT CSARKPSGSTDTQYF
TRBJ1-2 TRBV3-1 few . TGTGCCAGCAGCCAAGAGGGGGATGGCTACACCTTC CASSQEGDGYTF
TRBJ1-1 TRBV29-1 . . TGCAGCGTTGGGGCCCGGGGGTCGAACACTGAAGCTTTCTTT CSVGARGSNTEAFF
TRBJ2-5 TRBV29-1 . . TGCAGCGTTGTTTCGGGGGAGACCCAGTACTTC CSVVSGETQYF
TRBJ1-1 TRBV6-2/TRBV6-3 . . TGTGCCGCACGAGGGATACACACTGAAGCTTTCTTT CAARGIHTEAFF
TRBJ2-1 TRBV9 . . TGTGCCAGCAGCGTGGGGGTTTACAATGAGCAGTTCTTC CASSVGVYNEQFF
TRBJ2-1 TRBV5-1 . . TGCGCCAGCAGCGCAGACTCTAGCTCCTACAATGAGCAGTTCTTC CASSADSSSYNEQFF
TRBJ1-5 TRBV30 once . TGTGCCTGGAGTGTGGGGGTCCAGGGCAATCAGCCCCAGCATTTT CAWSVGVQGNQPQHF
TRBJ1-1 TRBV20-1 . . TGCAGTGCTAGACGGTCGCAAGACACTGAAGCTTTCTTT CSARRSQDTEAFF
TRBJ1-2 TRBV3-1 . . TGTGCCAGCAGCCAACCAGGGGCCTATGGCTACACCTTC CASSQPGAYGYTF
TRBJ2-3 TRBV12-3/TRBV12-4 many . TGTGCCAGCAGCTTGAGCACAGATACGCAGTATTTT CASSLSTDTQYF
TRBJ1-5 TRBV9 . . TGTGCCAGCAGCGAAAGAGTCCAGGGTCAGCCCCAGCATTTT CASSERVQGQPQHF
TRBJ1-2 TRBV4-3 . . TGCGCCAGCAGCCAAGACCCCATTTCCCCCTACACCTTC CASSQDPISPYTF
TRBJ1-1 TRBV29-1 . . TGCAGCGTTGACCGAATCATGAACACTGAAGCTTTCTTT CSVDRIMNTEAFF
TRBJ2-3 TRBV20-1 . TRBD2 TGCAGTGCTAGAGATCTCCTAGCGGGAGAGGCAGATACGCAGTATTTT CSARDLLAGEADTQYF
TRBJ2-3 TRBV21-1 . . TGTGCCAGCAGGACGTTGACACGTCCACCTCCCGGCACAGATACGCAGTATTTT CASRTLTRPPPGTDTQYF